This TCR beta chain was captured by sequencing in a study of shared clonotypes between healthy human individuals. Looking at the study overall: The study drew on two women and a few men aged 18 to 49 as donors.

Germline CDR1 and CDR2: SGHDT and YYEEEE. The CDR3 is 15 amino acids. V gave up 4 bases and J gave up 1 base, with 14 bases separating them. Study-level points and caveats: Memory subsets had estimated richness that was generally smaller than that of naive subsets. Unshared clonotypes carried lower generation probabilities than those common to all four donors.

About this clone itself: Its antigen is as yet unknown.

Naive CD8 isolation took CD45RO-negative cells positively selected for CCR7 and excluded terminally differentiated effector memory CD45RA+ cells. Within Nashville, Tennessee resided all donors, each a Caucasian adult. Clones were sequenced by immunoSEQ multiplex PCR, and TCRdb holds only the in-frame ones, with some missing. The table lists 2 million or so clones, roughly 94% of them singletons, with about 1.1% in the top ten. The chain carries TRBV5-6 and TRBJ1-1; D is undetermined. Sequences were obtained from naive CD8+ T cells sorted from blood. This clonotype originated in a young man in good health. CDR3 region: CASSPFQETNTEAFF. DNA of the CDR3: TGTGCCAGCAGCCCTTTTCAGGAGACGAACACTGAAGCTTTCTTT.